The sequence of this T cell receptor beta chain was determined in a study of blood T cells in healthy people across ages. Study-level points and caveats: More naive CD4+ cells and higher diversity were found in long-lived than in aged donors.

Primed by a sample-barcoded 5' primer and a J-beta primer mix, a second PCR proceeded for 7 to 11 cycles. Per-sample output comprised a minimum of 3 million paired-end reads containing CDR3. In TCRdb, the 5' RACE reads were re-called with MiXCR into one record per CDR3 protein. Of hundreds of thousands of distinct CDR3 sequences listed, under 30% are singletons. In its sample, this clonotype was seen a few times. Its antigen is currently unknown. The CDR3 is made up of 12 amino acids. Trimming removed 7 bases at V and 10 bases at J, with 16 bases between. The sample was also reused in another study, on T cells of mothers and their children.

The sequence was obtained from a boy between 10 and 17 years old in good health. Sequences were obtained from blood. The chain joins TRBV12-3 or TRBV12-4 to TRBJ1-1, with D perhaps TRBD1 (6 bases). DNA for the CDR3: TGTGCCAGCACCTCGACAGGCCCTGGAGCTTTCTTT. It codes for CASTSTGPGAFF.